The 21 T cell receptor beta chains in this list originate from one sample, sequenced in a study of tumor-infiltrating lymphocytes in primary liver carcinoma. From about 20-30 mg of unsorted bulk tissue, DNA and RNA were co-extracted together. TCR beta cDNA was prepared out of around 460 ng total RNA by means of a constant-region primer. A slightly modified ARM-PCR protocol with three nested multiplex PCR rounds produced these TCR beta libraries. It was with TRBV1-TRBV30 forward primers and a C-beta reverse primer that the first two PCR rounds were run, at around 11 cycles each. TCRdb fed the multiplex PCR reads into MiXCR, producing one record per CDR3 protein. The sample lists fewer than 90,000 distinct CDR3 sequences, approximately 72% seen once, with roughly 19% in the top ten. Material: liver tumor tissue from sampling region 1. Regarding subset: tumor region T1, superior pole. These receptors all come from a man aged 40-55 years with primary liver carcinoma and hepatitis B virus infection.

The rearrangement uses TRBV6-1 and TRBJ1-5; D might be TRBD1 (5 bases). CDR3 size: 12 residues. V was pared by 9 bases and J by 15 bases, with 21 bases between. CDR1 is MNHNS, CDR2 SASEGT, per germline. CDR3 nucleotides: TGTGCCAGTACCCTGATGGGGACCCCACGGCATTTT. The encoded protein is CASTLMGTPRHF.

This clonotype was seen only a few times. This may arise from a read error, as a much more abundant clone is one base away. The V call is TRBV29-1, the J call TRBJ2-1; D assignment may be TRBD1 or TRBD2 (5 bases each). Germline-derived CDR1 and CDR2 are SQVTM and ANQGSEA. The CDR3 is 11 amino acids. With 5 bases removed from V and 12 bases from J, the gap between germline ends came to 14 bases. Here the CDR3 DNA reads TGCAGCGTTCGCCGGGGCGATGTGCAGTTCTTC. Its translation is CSVRRGDVQFF.

This clonotype has just a few counts. The CDR3 carries no conserved terminal phenylalanine or tryptophan, so it likely arises from a read error. The DNA is left out, because the CDR3 cannot be placed on it with certainty; the CDR3 is given as TCRdb lists it. The chain joins TRBV6-5 to TRBJ2-3. The CDR3 comprises 13 residues, both ends counted. Germline V gene data show CDR1 as MNHEY and CDR2 as SVGAGI. CDR3: CASSKTRADTQDL.

The chain couples TRBV29-1 to TRBJ2-1; tentative D call: TRBD1 (6 bases). The CDR3 sequence is 16 residues long. The V end lost 3 bases, the J end lost 4 bases, and 19 bases lay between the germline ends. Germline V gene data show CDR1 as SQVTM and CDR2 as ANQGSEA. The CDR3 sequence: CSVEWDKIRSYNEQFF. The CDR3 DNA reads TGCAGCGTTGAGTGGGACAAGATTAGGTCTTACAATGAGCAGTTCTTC.

The V and J genes are TRBV24-1 and TRBJ2-2; weak D call: TRBD1 (5 bases). The V and J ends lost 10 bases and 6 bases respectively, with 17 bases between them. The CDR3 has 14 amino acids. Germline CDR1 reads KGHDR; CDR2 reads SFDVKD. This CDR3 reads CATSLTVSPGELFF. As DNA, the CDR3 is TGTGCCACTAGTCTGACAGTCTCCCCCGGGGAGCTGTTTTTT.

The rearrangement joins TRBV5-1 to TRBJ2-7; D might be TRBD1 or TRBD2, each matching 6 bases. Germline V gene sequence: CDR1 SGHRS, CDR2 YFSETQ. The CDR3 totals 14 residues. V lost 9 bases, J lost 6 bases, and 22 bases lay in between. CDR3 in DNA: TGCGCCAACAGACCGGGGGACATTACTAGCGAGCAGTACTTC. Its protein is CANRPGDITSEQYF.

Concerning this clonotype: One junction end disagrees with the germline gene, perhaps due to a read error. The CDR3 reads CVSSHDRTGGNEKLFF. The CDR3 region has the DNA TGTGTCAGCAGCCACGATCGGACAGGGGGGAATGAAAAACTGTTTTTT. V usage is TRBV4-2 and J usage is TRBJ1-4, with 10 bases matching TRBD1. The CDR3 consists of 16 residues. CDR1 is LGHNA and CDR2 is YNFKEQ in the germline V gene.

Comment on this clonotype: Its ends do not fully match the called genes, so a read error is possible. This chain connects TRBV10-3 to TRBJ2-3, with 14 bases fitting TRBD2. CDR1 is ENHRY and CDR2 is SYGVKD in the germline V gene. CDR3 length: 17 residues. The DNA of the CDR3 is TGTGCCGTCAGTGGTTCTTCCGGGACTAGCGGGAGAGATACGCGGTATTTT. Its translation is CAVSGSSGTSGRDTRYF.

The chain has TRBV2 and TRBJ1-2, with D hard to call. Germline CDR1 SNHLY, CDR2 FYNNEI. Trimming cost V 6 bases and J 4 bases, with 12 bases left between them. The CDR3 is 13 amino acids. CDR3 in amino acids: CASSIITVYGYTF. For the CDR3, the DNA is TGTGCCAGCAGCATAATTACAGTCTATGGCTACACCTTC. Looking up the rest from reference TRBV2 and TRBJ1-2 gives the full variable domain: EPEVTQTPSHQVTQMGQEVILRCVPISNHLYFYWYRQILGQKVEFLVSFYNNEISEKSEIFDDQFSVERPDGSNFTLKIRSTKLEDSAMYFCASSIITVYGYTFGSGTRLTVV.

Notes on this clonotype: Germline and junction disagree at one end, which may indicate a read error. The chain has TRBV5-4 and TRBJ2-3; D ambiguous. Germline loops: CDR1 SGHNT, CDR2 YYREEE (reference sequence). CDR3 length equals 15 residues. CDR3 region: CANSLAASVTDTQYF. CDR3 bases: TGTGCCAACAGCTTGGCCGCTAGTGTCACAGATACGCAGTATTTT.

As concerns this clonotype: A much larger clone sits a single nucleotide away, making a read error possible. This chain links TRBV5-1 with TRBJ2-1; D is unclear. CDR1 and CDR2 from the germline V gene are SGHRS and YFSETQ. The length of the CDR3 is 15 residues. The CDR3 DNA sequence: TGCGCCAGCAGCTTCGACACCTCCTCCTACAATGGGCAGTTCTTC. Protein product: CASSFDTSSYNGQFF.

This clonotype was seen only a few times. This chain links TRBV7-9 with TRBJ1-2, with 9 bases matching TRBD1. The CDR3 extends over 15 amino acids. Losses at the gene ends were 5 bases for V and 4 bases for J; bases not matched to a gene: 8. From germline, CDR1 is SEHNR and CDR2 FQNEAQ (reference sequence). In DNA form, the CDR3 reads TGTGCCAGCAGCCCCGGGACAGGGATTAGCTATGGCTACACCTTC. Its protein product is CASSPGTGISYGYTF.

About this clonotype itself: A much larger clonotype is one base distant, so this may be a read error. Because the CDR3 is missing its conserved closing phenylalanine or tryptophan, this is likely a read error. The DNA is left out, because the CDR3 cannot be placed on it with certainty; the CDR3 is given as TCRdb lists it. V usage is TRBV29-1 and J usage is TRBJ1-1; TRBD1, as called in the table, went unchecked against the DNA. CDR1 SQVTM and CDR2 ANQGSEA come from the germline V gene. The CDR3 is made up of 12 amino acids, end residues included. The CDR3 sequence: CSVGGLNTEAIS.

Remarks on this clonotype: Sequence at one end of the junction differs from germline and may be a read error. V gene TRBV10-3 combines with J gene TRBJ2-7; possible D gene TRBD2, 5 bases. The CDR3 extends over 16 amino acids. Looked up from germline, CDR1 is ENHRY and CDR2 is SYGVKD. CDR3 DNA: TGTGCCATCAGTGAGGCGCTTGGGCTAGCTGGATATGAGCAATGCTTC. It is translated as CAISEALGLAGYEQCF.

Concerning this clonotype itself: The junction and the germline gene differ at one end; a read error may be behind it. The chain employs TRBV5-5 and TRBJ2-7; 9 nucleotides align to TRBD1. The length of the CDR3 is 16 residues. CDR1 SGHKS and CDR2 YYEKEE come from the germline V gene (reference sequence). CDR3 DNA: TGTGACAGCAGCTTGGTTACAGGGGGCTTCAACTACGATCAGTACTTC. Amino acids: CDSSLVTGGFNYDQYF.

This clonotype was seen at least ten times. The chain has TRBV7-9 and TRBJ2-1; 12 nucleotides match TRBD2. Unmatched junction bases numbered 13, after V lost 2 bases and J lost 8 bases. CDR3 length: 18 amino acids. Germline V gene sequence: CDR1 SEHNR, CDR2 FQNEAQ (reference sequence). This CDR3 reads CASSLPSGLAGTSHEQFF. In DNA form, the CDR3 reads TGTGCCAGCAGCTTACCTTCGGGACTAGCGGGTACGAGCCATGAGCAGTTCTTC.

This clonotype has a count of ten or more. As DNA, the CDR3 is TGCAGCGTTGGACAGGGGAGTATCGGCGCCGGGGAGCTGTTTTTT. Translated, it gives CSVGQGSIGAGELFF. This rearrangement joins TRBV29-1 to TRBJ2-2; 8 bases match TRBD1. Looked up from germline, CDR1 is SQVTM and CDR2 is ANQGSEA. The CDR3 spans 15 residues. V dropped 4 bases and J dropped 6; count of bases not matched to a gene: 10.

The V and J genes are TRBV30 and TRBJ1-1; tentative D call: TRBD1 (5 bases). Per germline, CDR1 GTSNPN and CDR2 SVGIG (reference sequence). CDR3 length equals 14 residues. The ends were cut back, 8 bases at V and 11 bases at J, with 27 bases in the middle. The DNA of the CDR3 is TGTGCCCGGACGTCTACAGGCGGACGGAGTGAGGCTTTCTTT. It is translated as CARTSTGGRSEAFF.

A word on this clonotype: Given the absence of the conserved phenylalanine or tryptophan at the CDR3 end, a read error is likely. V is TRBV11-2 and J is TRBJ2-7; 14 bases line up with TRBD2. This CDR3 contains 18 residues. Germline CDR1 and CDR2: SGHAT and FQNNGV. CDR3 protein: CARSLSVGLAGGGYEQYY. The CDR3 DNA reads TGTGCCAGGAGCTTATCCGTTGGACTAGCGGGAGGAGGGTACGAGCAGTACTAC.

The table lists this clonotype with many counts. The V call is TRBV7-9, the J call TRBJ2-2; 9 positions match TRBD1. CDR1 and CDR2 from the germline V gene are SEHNR and FQNEAQ (reference sequence). The CDR3 runs to 15 residues. The V segment lost 5 bases and the J segment 6 bases; nucleotides outside the gene matches: 7. The CDR3, as DNA: TGTGCCAGCAGCGTGGGACAGGGTCGGGCCGGGGAGCTGTTTTTT. This codes for CASSVGQGRAGELFF.

Comments on this clonotype: The junction departs from germline at one end; a sequencing error may be responsible. In DNA, the CDR3 is TGTACCAGCAGCTTGCCGACAGGAGTTAACTATGGCTACACCTTC. This sequence encodes CTSSLPTGVNYGYTF. The chain has TRBV6-6 and TRBJ1-2, with D possibly being TRBD1 (6 bases). Germline V gene sequence: CDR1 MNHNY, CDR2 SVGAGI (reference sequence). The CDR3 has 15 residues.